This is a list of T cell receptor beta chains from one sample in a study of control samples from healthy donors and cancer patients. Clones were read by immunoSEQ multiplex PCR, and TCRdb kept only the in-frame ones, dropping some. The top ten hold around 14% of the sample, which has about 140,000 clones, around 94% seen once. Sequenced: blood. The source of these receptors is a middle-aged man in good health. The CDR3 runs from the conserved cysteine through the conserved F or W. The D gene is left open where the match is weak. Rows give clone size only sometimes, using once, few, many, or a class for an expanded clone.

cdr3_nt	cdr3_aa	clone_size	cdr3_length	v_call	j_call	d_call
TGTGCCAGCAGCCAGGGACAGGGAATCGGGGAGCTGTTTTTT	CASSQGQGIGELFF	NA	14	TRBV3-1/TRBV3-2	TRBJ2-2	TRBD1
TGCGCCAGCAGCCTCCCCGGGGAGCCCCAGCATTTT	CASSLPGEPQHF	NA	12	TRBV4-1	TRBJ1-5	NA
TGTGCCGGCAGTCTGACTAGCGGGGGCTCTGGGGCCAACGTCCTGACTTTC	CAGSLTSGGSGANVLTF	NA	17	TRBV6-6	TRBJ2-6	TRBD2
TGTGCCAGCAGCTTAGGCCGCTACGAGCAGTACTTC	CASSLGRYEQYF	NA	12	TRBV11-2	TRBJ2-7	NA
TGCAGCGTTGAAATCGACAACGGCTACACCTTC	CSVEIDNGYTF	NA	11	TRBV29-1	TRBJ1-2	NA
TGTGCCAGCAGCCGAGTACAGGGCGCGAATGAGCAGTTCTTC	CASSRVQGANEQFF	NA	14	TRBV5-6	TRBJ2-1	NA
TGTGCCAGCAGTCCGGGACAGGGTGTGGATACGCAGTATTTT	CASSPGQGVDTQYF	few	14	TRBV25-1	TRBJ2-3	TRBD1
TGTGCCAGCAGCACTGGACAGATCTACGAGCAGTACTTC	CASSTGQIYEQYF	NA	13	TRBV5-6	TRBJ2-7	NA
TGTGCCAGCAGTCCCCCCGGACGGATAGATGGCTACACCTTC	CASSPPGRIDGYTF	NA	14	TRBV6-5	TRBJ1-2	NA
TGTGCCAGCAGCGTGGACCGCGGAACTAATGAAAAACTGTTTTTT	CASSVDRGTNEKLFF	NA	15	TRBV9	TRBJ1-4	NA
TGCGCCAGCAGTGAGCGGACAGGGAGGGATGAAAAACTGTTTTTT	CASSERTGRDEKLFF	NA	15	TRBV10-2	TRBJ1-4	TRBD1
TGTGCCAGCAGTGTACAGACAGGGCCTTCTACTTCCTACGAGCAGTACTTC	CASSVQTGPSTSYEQYF	NA	17	TRBV6-1	TRBJ2-7	TRBD1
TGTGCCAGCAGTTTCACTAACACCGGGGAGCTGTTTTTT	CASSFTNTGELFF	NA	13	TRBV27	TRBJ2-2	NA
TGTGCCAGCAGCTTTGACATCTGGACGGAGAGCTACGAGCAGTACTTC	CASSFDIWTESYEQYF	NA	16	TRBV7-2	TRBJ2-7	NA
TGTGCCAGCAGCAGGGGACAGGGGGTCCAGGAGAGAGATACGCAGTATTTT	CASSRGQGVQERDTQYF	NA	17	TRBV5-6	TRBJ2-3	TRBD1
TGTGCCAGCAGTTATTCCCCAGAGAGCTCCTACGAGCAGTACTTC	CASSYSPESSYEQYF	few	15	TRBV6-2/TRBV6-3	TRBJ2-7	NA
TGTGCCAGCAGCTTGGGGCTTAAAGGCGAGCAGTACTTC	CASSLGLKGEQYF	NA	13	TRBV5-4	TRBJ2-7	NA
TGCGCCAGCAGCTTTGCAGGGGACTCCTACAATGAGCAGTTCTTC	CASSFAGDSYNEQFF	NA	15	TRBV5-1	TRBJ2-1	NA
TGTGCCACCGGGACTGAGCGGCCGGGGTACAATGAGCAGTTCTTC	CATGTERPGYNEQFF	NA	15	TRBV24-1	TRBJ2-1	NA
TGCGCCAGCAGCTTGGACACCTACGAGCAGTACTTC	CASSLDTYEQYF	NA	12	TRBV5-1	TRBJ2-7	NA
TGTGCCAGTTTTCAGGGGACCTATGGCTACACCTTC	CASFQGTYGYTF	NA	12	TRBV6-6	TRBJ1-2	NA
TGCAGTGCTACCAGGGGAACCGAGCAGTACTTC	CSATRGTEQYF	NA	11	TRBV20-1	TRBJ2-7	NA
TGTGCCAGCAGTTTGACCAATAGCAATCAGCCCCAGCATTTT	CASSLTNSNQPQHF	few	14	TRBV6-2/TRBV6-3	TRBJ1-5	NA
TGTGCCAGCAGCGTAGGTGAGCGGAACTCCTACAATGAGCAGTTCTTC	CASSVGERNSYNEQFF	NA	16	TRBV9	TRBJ2-1	NA
TGTGCCAGCAGCTTACAGGGGGCAGGCACTGAAGCTTTCTTT	CASSLQGAGTEAFF	NA	14	TRBV13	TRBJ1-1	TRBD1
TGTGCCAGCAGCATAGCCGGGAGAACTAATTCACCCCTCCACTTT	CASSIAGRTNSPLHF	NA	15	TRBV7-2	TRBJ1-6	NA
TGTGCCAGCAGCTTGCCGGTTTCCAACGAGCAGTACTTC	CASSLPVSNEQYF	NA	13	TRBV5-6	TRBJ2-7	NA
TGTGCCACCAGTGAGGGCCCGTATAGCACAGATACGCAGTATTTT	CATSEGPYSTDTQYF	NA	15	TRBV24-1	TRBJ2-3	NA
TGTGCCAGTAGTCCCCCGCGGGGGTCCCAAGAGACCCAGTACTTC	CASSPPRGSQETQYF	NA	15	TRBV19	TRBJ2-5	TRBD2
TGTGCCAGCAGCCAAGATGGAAATGAGCAGTTCTTC	CASSQDGNEQFF	NA	12	TRBV3-1/TRBV3-2	TRBJ2-1	NA
TGCAGTGCGCCCTGGTCCTACGAGCAGTACTTC	CSAPWSYEQYF	NA	11	TRBV20-1	TRBJ2-7	NA
TGTGCCAGCAGCGGTCTAGAGTCCGTCTACGAGCAGTACTTC	CASSGLESVYEQYF	NA	14	TRBV9	TRBJ2-7	NA
TGCGCCAGCAGCGTTACAAGGGGCAACGCGTATGGCTACACCTTC	CASSVTRGNAYGYTF	NA	15	TRBV5-1	TRBJ1-2	NA
TGTGCCAGCAGTCCGGACCGGGGTCAGCCCCAGCATTTT	CASSPDRGQPQHF	NA	13	TRBV6-5	TRBJ1-5	NA
TGTGCCAGCAGTTTACGGGCTAGCGGGAGCATGGGGCAGTACTTC	CASSLRASGSMGQYF	NA	15	TRBV28	TRBJ2-7	TRBD2
TGTGCCAGCAGCATTTCAACCTATAGCAATCAGCCCCAGCATTTT	CASSISTYSNQPQHF	NA	15	TRBV7-2	TRBJ1-5	NA
TGTGCCAGCAGCCTAGGAGCCTACGCCTTCAATGAGCAGTTCTTC	CASSLGAYAFNEQFF	NA	15	TRBV9	TRBJ2-1	NA
TGTGCCAGCTCACCTAACGGGTACGAGCAGTACTTC	CASSPNGYEQYF	NA	12	TRBV18	TRBJ2-7	NA
TGTGCCAGCAGTTGGGACAGACTGAACACTGAAGCTTTCTTT	CASSWDRLNTEAFF	NA	14	TRBV28	TRBJ1-1	TRBD1
TGTGCCAGCAGCGGGACAGGCTATGGCTACACCTTC	CASSGTGYGYTF	NA	12	TRBV12-3/TRBV12-4	TRBJ1-2	TRBD1
TGCAGTGCAGAGGACAAATATACCCAGTACTTC	CSAEDKYTQYF	once	11	TRBV20-1	TRBJ2-5	NA
TGTGCCGGCAGGACTAGCGGCCAAGAGACCCAGTACTTC	CAGRTSGQETQYF	NA	13	TRBV5-6	TRBJ2-5	TRBD2
TGTGCAAGTCGCTTTGGACCGATGCTCTGGAACACTGAAGCTTTCTTT	CASRFGPMLWNTEAFF	NA	16	TRBV12-2	TRBJ1-1	NA
TGTGCCAGCAGCGCGAGGGGGGGCCCGCCCTACGAGCAGTACTTC	CASSARGGPPYEQYF	NA	15	TRBV13	TRBJ2-7	NA
TGTGCCAGCAGTGAAGAGACACACACTGAAGCTTTCTTT	CASSEETHTEAFF	NA	13	TRBV25-1	TRBJ1-1	NA
TGCGCCAGCAGCCAAGATTTCGAGACCACAGAGTTGAACGAGCAGTACTTC	CASSQDFETTELNEQYF	once	17	TRBV4-1	TRBJ2-7	NA
TGCGCCAGCAGCCAAGTTCCCCCGGGACAGGGGGCGCGCGAGCAGTACTTC	CASSQVPPGQGAREQYF	NA	17	TRBV4-1	TRBJ2-7	TRBD1